This T cell receptor beta chain was identified in a study of Ad26.COV2.S vaccination and SARS-CoV-2 variants (dated by TCRdb to the early 2020s). Describing the broader study: Donors in the vaccine arm were drawn from COV1001, a multicentre, randomized, double-blind, placebo-controlled phase I-IIa trial testing Ad26.COV2.S in healthy adults. The TCR-sequenced set comprised around 30 samples: some 19 Ad26.COV2.S vaccine recipients, 5 placebo recipients and 8 SARS-CoV-2 convalescent individuals. Sequencing of the TCRbeta repertoire served to evaluate the specificity and breadth of SARS-CoV-2-reactive T cell receptors following Ad26.COV2.S vaccination. Trial participants were randomized into five groups of five: low-dose or high-dose Ad26.COV2.S given once or twice, or placebo on both occasions. Ad26.COV2.S was given intramuscularly at 5x10^10 or 1x10^11 viral particles, as a single shot or as two shots 56 days apart. Investigators remained blinded to trial group allocation during experiments and outcome assessment. Summary of the overall study and its limitations: Higher spike-specific TCR breadth was observed in Ad26.COV2.S recipients than in placebo recipients (P = 0.0014). Vaccine and placebo recipients had comparable non-spike TCR breadth, which fits with the vaccine containing only spike. The authors noted that the TCR breadth and depth analyses may have underestimated total T cell responses. The study lacked the statistical power to compare responses across vaccine doses or regimens. After vaccination, spike-specific CD8+ and CD4+ T cell responses were reported to show substantial breadth.

The intended sense of this specimen's treatment or condition label: 15 to 20 received Ad26.COV2.S at low or high dose, single or two shots; 5 received placebo; per-sample allocation not given. Repertoires of vaccine and placebo recipients were sequenced from samples taken on day 63 after the first injection. Cohort 1b enrolled about 25 adults aged 18-55 years at a single site in Boston, USA, between 29 July and 7 August 2020. Ad26.COV2.S was a replication-incompetent adenovirus type 26 vector expressing a prefusion-stabilized SARS-CoV-2 spike protein from the original Wuhan strain. A word on this clone: The antigen it binds to is not known. Base-call qualities are not available, and no considerably larger clone is one nucleotide away.

The immunoSEQ Assay was the method used to sequence TCRbeta CDR3 regions. After extraction, genomic DNA underwent amplification by bias-controlled multiplex PCR, followed by high-throughput sequencing. As for the authors' bioinformatics: To quantify the absolute abundance of every unique TCRbeta CDR3 region, sequences were collapsed and filtered. T cell fraction was estimated by normalizing TCRbeta template counts to usable DNA, which was measured by amplifying reference genes present in all nucleated cells. Repertoire TCRs were annotated as SARS-CoV-2-specific when V gene, CDR3 amino acid sequence and J gene were exactly matched to a known reactive TCR set. MIRA supplied the reference SARS-CoV-2 TCR set, which was filtered for enrichment in COVID-19-positive ImmuneCODE repertoires so that public or cross-reactive TCRs were removed. Based on the MIRA antigens, annotated TCRs were further analysed at the level of specific ORF or position within ORF. Breadth was defined as annotated unique rearrangements over total unique productive rearrangements; depth was the summed frequency of those rearrangements. Two-sided Wilcoxon rank-sum tests were used to compare TCR breadth between groups. In its TCRdb copy, this immuneACCESS table keeps in-frame sequences only and misses some clones. Where compared with another copy, unresolved V genes explain less than half of these, and the others have no known cause. For V, J and clone size, that table is used; D and trimming come from the DNA. This sample gives about 680,000 clones in total; 89% of them show up just once. The top ten constitute nearly 1.5% of the sample.

In the germline V gene, CDR1 corresponds to SNHLY and CDR2 to FYNNEI. From the cysteine through the phenylalanine, the CDR3 covers 14 amino acids. The DNA shown is the 42-base CDR3, in frame from base 1. Trimming accounts for 5 bases at V and 6 bases at J, while the number of junction bases matched to no gene is 3. Here the sequenced sample was peripheral blood, taken in a trial of Ad26.COV2.S vaccine versus placebo. The rearranged chain carries TRBV2 and TRBJ2-3; TRBD2 aligns with 12 central bases. The receptor comes from a person between 18 and 65 years old who received the Ad26.COV2.S COVID-19 vaccine or a placebo. The DNA sequence follows: TGTGCCAGCAGTCCCACTAGCGGGAGGGATACGCAGTATTTT. This codes for CASSPTSGRDTQYF.